Shown below are 25 T cell receptor beta chains from a single sample sequenced in a study of T cell clonality in common variable immunodeficiency. These receptors have no known antigen. Findings of the study overall: In common variable immunodeficiency, TCR beta chains reportedly carried fewer deletions and N-nucleotide insertions.

TCRdb keeps only in-frame clones here, not all; method: immunoSEQ multiplex PCR. This sample carries roughly 29,000 clones, none of them present only once. The sample taken for sequencing was peripheral blood mononuclear cells. The receptors here all came from a human donor with common variable immunodeficiency.

This clone was found many times. The DNA ends 3 residues before the CDR3 does, and the rest of the CDR3 is filled in from the germline J gene. V usage is TRBV5-1 and J usage is TRBJ1-4; TRBD1 agrees at 8 bases. CDR3 length equals 15 residues. J was trimmed by 7 bases and V by 2 bases; bases with no gene match: 7. The germline V gene has CDR1 SGHRS and CDR2 YFSETQ. The CDR3 region is CASSLQTGTGEKLFF. CDR3 bases read: TGCGCCAGCAGCTTACAGACAGGGACAGGTGAAAAA. Complete variable domain (other parts from reference TRBV5-1 and TRBJ1-4): KAGVTQTPRYLIKTRGQQVTLSCSPISGHRSVSWYQQTPGQGLQFLFEYFSETQRNKGNFPGRFSGRQFSNSRSEMNVSTLELGDSALYLCASSLQTGTGEKLFFGSGTQLSVL.

This clone was observed many times. The sequence runs out 3 residues before the end of the CDR3; the remainder is reconstructed from the germline J gene. The chain links TRBV9 to TRBJ2-7, with 14 bases fitting TRBD2. The CDR3 contains 15 residues. V lost 3 bases and J lost 2; bases outside the gene matches: 1. Germline values: CDR1 SGDLS, CDR2 YYNGEE. CDR3 in amino acids: CASSGGLAGAYEQYF. Partial CDR3 DNA: TGTGCCAGCAGCGGGGGACTAGCGGGAGCCTACGAG.

About this clone itself: The observed sequence ends 3 residues before the CDR3 terminus, with the missing tail filled in from the germline J gene. The chain couples TRBV7-9 to TRBJ1-1; 9 nucleotides agree with TRBD1. The germline gives CDR1 SEHNR, CDR2 FQNEAQ (reference sequence). Trimming removed 3 bases from V and 5 bases from J; junction bases left unmatched: 1. This CDR3 region has 13 residues. The CDR3 is CASSFGTGTEAFF. CDR3 bases read: TGTGCCAGCAGCTTCGGGACAGGGACTGAA.

As for this clone: Read sequence stops 3 residues before the CDR3 end, and the germline J gene provides the missing end. The chain is built from TRBV11-2 and TRBJ2-7, with 8 bases fitting TRBD1. This CDR3 is 15 amino acids long. Trimming took 4 bases from V and 6 from J; bases not matched to a gene: 11. In germline, CDR1 is SGHAT, CDR2 FQNNGV. CDR3 protein: CASSSITGGRGEQYF. Incomplete CDR3 DNA: TGTGCCAGCAGCTCCATTACAGGGGGACGGGGCGAG.

At least ten counts were recorded for this clone. The read gets to within 3 residues of the CDR3 end, and the germline J gene fills in the rest. The chain couples TRBV29-1 to TRBJ2-3, with D perhaps matching TRBD2 (7 bases). This CDR3 is 14 amino acids long. The V gene's germline CDR1 is SQVTM and CDR2 ANQGSEA. The V gene lost 4 bases and the J gene lost 5 bases, with 16 bases spanning the gap. The chain's CDR3 is CSVGWAGAGDTQYF. The CDR3 bases that were read are TGCAGCGTTGGTTGGGCGGGGGCGGGAGATACG.

This clone was observed a handful of times. The part of the CDR3 DNA that was read is TGCAGCGAGAGAAAGGCGGGGGACCCC. Translation: CSERKAGDP. The complete CDR3 protein is CSERKAGDPQHF. The chain employs TRBV29-1 and TRBJ1-5; TRBD1 might be the D (5 bases). The read terminates 3 residues ahead of where the CDR3 ends, so the germline J gene completes it. The CDR3 spans 12 residues. CDR1 is SQVTM and CDR2 is ANQGSEA in the germline V gene.

This clone was counted many times. The read terminates 3 residues ahead of where the CDR3 ends, so the germline J gene completes it. The chain combines TRBV18 with TRBJ2-5; 7 bases agree with TRBD1. After removal of 3 bases from V and 2 bases from J, the junction contained 3 bases not matched to a gene. This CDR3 comprises 14 residues. The germline V gene has CDR1 KGHSH and CDR2 LQKENI. CDR3 loop: CASSPLGQQETQYF. CDR3 bases read: TGTGCCAGCTCACCCCTGGGACAGCAAGAGACC.

This clone has a count of ten or more. The sequenced part of the CDR3 DNA is TGTGCCAGTACCGTGAGCGGGAGGGCAAGCAATGAG. Translating gives CASTVSGRASNE. The whole CDR3 protein reads CASTVSGRASNEQFF. The V call is TRBV19, the J call TRBJ2-1, with 10 positions matching TRBD2. The missing CDR3 end, 3 residues past where the read stops, is filled in from the germline J gene. Trimming took 7 bases from V and 6 from J; bases not matched to a gene: 9. The CDR3 runs 15 residues. Germline CDR1 reads LNHDA; CDR2 reads SQIVND (reference sequence).

This clone was counted at least ten times. The CDR3 end is not reached by the read, which stops 3 residues before it; the germline J gene fills it in. This sequence joins TRBV20-1 and TRBJ2-4; D is perhaps TRBD1 or TRBD2 (5 bases each). The CDR3 contains 13 residues. Trimming pared 3 bases from V and 7 bases from J, leaving 13 bases between. The germline gives CDR1 DFQATT, CDR2 SNEGSKA (reference sequence). Incomplete CDR3 DNA: TGCAGTGCTAGCCAGCCAGGGAGTAACATT. Encoded protein: CSASQPGSNI. In full, the CDR3 reads CSASQPGSNIQYF.

This clone was detected ten times or more. The sequence runs out 3 residues before the end of the CDR3; the remainder is reconstructed from the germline J gene. The chain couples TRBV19 to TRBJ2-5, with 10 bases that match TRBD2. The CDR3 loop spans 16 amino acids. With 4 bases clipped from V and 4 bases from J, the junction kept 9 bases outside the gene matches. Per the germline V gene, CDR1 is LNHDA and CDR2 is SQIVND (reference sequence). CDR3 in amino acids: CASSKGGTSVRETQYF. The covered CDR3 bases are TGTGCCAGTAGTAAAGGGGGGACTAGCGTCCGAGAGACC.

This clone was observed a handful of times. The read ends 3 residues shy of where the CDR3 ends; the end is completed using the germline J gene. The rearrangement links TRBV2 to TRBJ1-1; D might be TRBD1 (6 bases). The CDR3 has 14 amino acids. V was clipped by 7 bases and J by 4 bases, with 16 bases between them. Germline-derived CDR1 and CDR2 are SNHLY and FYNNEI. CDR3 DNA (partial): TGTGCCAGCAAGGTCGGGGGGCGAGGCACTGAA. This translates into CASKVGGRGTE. The CDR3 in full is CASKVGGRGTEAFF.

The table lists this clone with a few counts. The read halts 3 residues ahead of the CDR3 end, with the missing end drawn from the germline J gene. V and J are TRBV5-4 and TRBJ2-7; possibly TRBD2 for D (6 bases). V shed 0 bases and J shed 0 bases, with 7 bases lying between them. The CDR3 is 14 amino acids. Germline lookup yields CDR1 SGHNT and CDR2 YYREEE (reference sequence). The DNA read from the CDR3 is TGTGCCAGCAGCTTGGAGACTAGCTCCTACGAG. It yields the protein CASSLETSSYE. The full CDR3 protein reads CASSLETSSYEQYF.

At least ten counts were recorded for this clone. The CDR3 goes on 3 residues after the read ends, and that part is filled in from the germline J gene. This chain links TRBV20-1 with TRBJ2-2; D unclear. The CDR3 sequence is 13 residues long. The V gene's germline CDR1 is DFQATT and CDR2 SNEGSKA (reference sequence). Trimming removed 6 bases at V and 5 bases at J, with 13 bases between. CDR3 sequence: CSAKVVETGELFF. The DNA read from the CDR3 is TGCAGTGCCAAGGTGGTCGAGACCGGGGAG.

This clone was detected many times. From the germline J gene comes the end of the CDR3, since the read stops 3 residues before it. This chain connects TRBV23-1 to TRBJ2-5; possibly TRBD1 for D (5 bases). TRBV23-1 is given ORF status, its function remaining uncertain. V lost 9 bases and J 5 bases, leaving 16 bases between the germline ends. The CDR3 totals 13 residues. This CDR3 reads CARMQGAGETQYF. The CDR3 bases that were read are TGCGCCAGGATGCAAGGGGCCGGGGAGACC.

This clone has at least ten counts. The read ends 3 residues before the CDR3 terminus; that terminus is restored from the germline J gene. The chain carries TRBV28 and TRBJ1-1; TRBD1 agrees at 10 bases. The germline V gene encodes CDR1 MDHEN and CDR2 SYDVKM. V lost 6 bases to trimming and J lost 3 bases; unmatched junction nucleotides: 4. CDR3 length: 14 residues. CDR3 in amino acids: CASRGGTGDTEAFF. CDR3 DNA (partial): TGTGCCAGCAGAGGAGGGACAGGGGACACTGAA.

About this clone: The sequence runs out 3 residues before the end of the CDR3; the remainder is reconstructed from the germline J gene. This rearrangement joins TRBV2 to TRBJ2-1; TRBD2 might be the D (6 bases). This CDR3 has 14 amino acids. Germline V gene lookup returns CDR1 SNHLY and CDR2 FYNNEI. The V end was cut by 6 bases, the J end by 7 bases, with 16 bases between. The sequenced part of the CDR3 DNA is TGTGCCAGCAGCCCTCCGGGCGGGAAGAATGAG. Its translation is CASSPPGGKNE. The entire CDR3 sequence reads CASSPPGGKNEQFF. The whole variable domain, remainder taken from reference TRBV2 and TRBJ2-1, is EPEVTQTPSHQVTQMGQEVILRCVPISNHLYFYWYRQILGQKVEFLVSFYNNEISEKSEIFDDQFSVERPDGSNFTLKIRSTKLEDSAMYFCASSPPGGKNEQFFGPGTRLTVL.

This clone was seen at least ten times. The observed sequence ends 3 residues before the CDR3 terminus, with the missing tail filled in from the germline J gene. The V and J genes are TRBV18 and TRBJ1-2, with 7 bases lining up with TRBD1. Germline values: CDR1 KGHSH, CDR2 LQKENI. The CDR3 runs 15 residues. This CDR3 reads CASSPKLAGGNGYTF. The DNA read from the CDR3 is TGTGCCAGCTCACCCAAGCTGGCAGGGGGGAACGGC.

In the case of this clone: The sequence runs out 3 residues before the end of the CDR3; the remainder is reconstructed from the germline J gene. This specimen includes other DNA sequences encoding the same CDR3. This chain connects TRBV6-7 to TRBJ1-5; weak D call: TRBD1 (6 bases). TRBV6-7 is filed as an ORF, its function uncertain. CDR3 length: 19 residues. Trimming pared 7 bases from V and 2 bases from J, leaving 27 bases between. The DNA read from the CDR3 is TGTGCCAGCACTAACCGGACAGAAGTGACGAGGGGTCGCAATCAGCCC. Translated, it gives CASTNRTEVTRGRNQP. The complete CDR3 protein is CASTNRTEVTRGRNQPQHF.

Many counts were recorded for this clone. The read stops 3 residues short of the end of the CDR3; the missing end is completed from the germline J gene. The rearrangement uses TRBV19 and TRBJ2-5; D unclear. Germline values: CDR1 LNHDA, CDR2 SQIVND (reference sequence). The CDR3 contains 13 residues. Trimming took 4 bases from V and 3 from J, leaving 9 bases between them. The sequenced CDR3 bases are TGTGCCAGTAGTAATGCCAGGAAAGAGACC. Translating gives CASSNARKET. The whole CDR3 protein is CASSNARKETQYF.

As for this clone: Read data end 3 residues before the CDR3 end; the end is taken from the germline J gene. This chain connects TRBV2 to TRBJ1-6; D is perhaps TRBD1 (6 bases). This CDR3 has 14 residues. Looked up from germline, CDR1 is SNHLY and CDR2 is FYNNEI. Trimming took off 4 bases at V and 7 bases at J, with 11 bases between the two ends. The CDR3 loop reads CASSATGPNSPLHF. The DNA read from the CDR3 is TGTGCCAGCAGTGCTACAGGGCCGAATTCACCC.

There are many counts of this clone. Read data end 3 residues before the CDR3 end; the end is taken from the germline J gene. This chain joins TRBV18 and TRBJ1-2, with unresolved D. V gave up 5 bases and J gave up 6 bases, with 16 bases separating them. The germline gives CDR1 KGHSH, CDR2 LQKENI. The CDR3 runs 14 residues. The CDR3 bases that were read are TGTGCCAGCTCAGTCTCCAGGCCAGAAGATGGC. Translated, it gives CASSVSRPEDG. Given in full, the CDR3 is CASSVSRPEDGYTF.

This clone was seen ten or more times. Read data end 3 residues before the CDR3 end; the end is taken from the germline J gene. The chain is built from TRBV29-1 and TRBJ2-1; 7 positions match TRBD1. CDR1 is SQVTM, CDR2 ANQGSEA, per germline. The CDR3 covers 12 residues. The V gene end was trimmed by 7 bases and the J gene end by 4 bases; junction bases not matched to a gene: 4. The CDR3 bases that were read are TGCAGCGCCTCGGGACAGTACAATGAG. Translation gives CSASGQYNE. The CDR3 reads in full as CSASGQYNEQFF.

This clone was seen more than once but under ten times. Incomplete CDR3 DNA: TGCAGCGTTGACAGGGGGACAGACCTCGATACG. This codes for CSVDRGTDLDT. The full-length CDR3 reads as CSVDRGTDLDTQYF. This rearrangement joins TRBV29-1 to TRBJ2-3; 7 bases match TRBD1. The read stops 3 residues short of the end of the CDR3; the missing end is completed from the germline J gene. CDR1 SQVTM and CDR2 ANQGSEA come from the germline V gene. The V gene end was trimmed by 3 bases and the J gene end by 6 bases; junction bases not matched to a gene: 9. The CDR3 totals 14 residues.

About this clone itself: From the germline J gene comes the end of the CDR3, since the read stops 3 residues before it. The chain couples TRBV2 to TRBJ2-1; no reliable D call. CDR1 and CDR2 (germline): SNHLY, FYNNEI. V was clipped by 3 bases and J by 5 bases, with 11 bases between them. The CDR3 runs to 14 residues. CDR3 loop: CASSELRLNNEQFF. The CDR3 bases that were read are TGTGCCAGCAGTGAGCTGCGGCTAAACAATGAG.

This clone was seen ten or more times. Read sequence stops 3 residues before the CDR3 end, and the germline J gene provides the missing end. The rearrangement joins TRBV18 to TRBJ1-1; maybe TRBD1 (5 bases). Germline CDR1 KGHSH, CDR2 LQKENI. The ends were cut back, 3 bases at V and 1 base at J, with 12 bases in the middle. This CDR3 is 15 amino acids long. CDR3 amino acids: CASSPDTGGNTEAFF. Incomplete CDR3 DNA: TGTGCCAGCTCACCGGATACCGGGGGGAACACTGAA.